The 27 T cell receptor beta chains below come from one sample, sequenced in a study of radiotherapy plus CTLA-4 blockade in lung cancer. Here immunoSEQ multiplex PCR was the method, and the copy in TCRdb shows in-frame clones only, minus some. The sample contains fewer than 50,000 clones, 65% to 90% of which appear only once. Specimen: peripheral blood, collected from a patient treated with radiotherapy plus ipilimumab. Source of these receptors: a human donor with non-small cell lung cancer whose response to radiotherapy plus ipilimumab could not be evaluated.

The chain carries TRBV11-2 and TRBJ2-2; D call uncertain. The CDR3 is 14 residues long. The germline CDR1 and CDR2 sequences are SGHAT and FQNNGV. V was shortened by 6 bases and J by 2 bases, with 10 bases between the two germline ends. CDR3 in DNA: TGTGCCAGCAGTTTTAAATTCAACACCGGGGAGCTGTTTTTT. It yields the protein CASSFKFNTGELFF.

This chain joins TRBV5-5 and TRBJ2-7, with D tentatively TRBD2 (6 bases). V was clipped by 0 bases and J by 3 bases, with 13 bases between them. The CDR3 contains 15 residues. Looked up from germline, CDR1 is SGHKS and CDR2 is YYEKEE (reference sequence). For the CDR3, the DNA is TGTGCCAGCAGCTTGGTTGGAGGGAAGGTCTACGAGCAGTACTTC. It encodes CASSLVGGKVYEQYF.

The V gene is TRBV10-2, the J gene TRBJ2-2; 9 bases align to TRBD2. V dropped 8 bases and J dropped 4; count of bases not matched to a gene: 8. Looked up from germline, CDR1 is WSHSY and CDR2 is SAAADI. The CDR3 spans 15 residues. CDR3 sequence (DNA): TGCGCCAGCTTGGAGCGGGAGGCGGCCACCGGGGAGCTGTTTTTT. Translated: CASLEREAATGELFF.

The chain recombines TRBV6-1 with TRBJ2-3; TRBD1 matches at 9 bases. V dropped 4 bases and J dropped 4; count of bases not matched to a gene: 6. The CDR3 is 15 amino acids. Germline V gives CDR1 MNHNS, CDR2 SASEGT. The CDR3 coding sequence is TGTGCCAGCAGTGCGACAGGGGGTATCGCAGATACGCAGTATTTT. Amino acids: CASSATGGIADTQYF.

The chain couples TRBV14 to TRBJ2-7, with D possibly matching TRBD1 (6 bases). Germline values: CDR1 SGHDN, CDR2 FVKESK. CDR3 length equals 14 residues. V was pared by 4 bases and J by 1 base, with 11 bases between. Written as DNA, the CDR3 is TGTGCCAGCAGCCGGCGGCAGGGGTCCTACGAGCAGTACTTC. It yields the protein CASSRRQGSYEQYF.

V usage is TRBV9 and J usage is TRBJ2-1; 9 bases map to TRBD2. The ends lost 0 bases at V and 5 bases at J; junction bases unmatched: 3. Germline V gene sequence: CDR1 SGDLS, CDR2 YYNGEE. The CDR3 spans 15 residues. CDR3 in amino acids: CASSVDAGGHNEQFF. The DNA of the CDR3 is TGTGCCAGCAGCGTAGATGCGGGAGGGCACAATGAGCAGTTCTTC.

The chain is built from TRBV21-1 and TRBJ1-1; the table's D call, TRBD1, has no DNA check behind it. TRBV21-1 is designated a pseudogene. This CDR3 contains 12 residues. The CDR3 region has the DNA TGTGCCAGCAGCAAAGACAGGGCCCAAGCTTTCTTT. Its translation: CASSKDRAQAFF.

In this sample, this clone turned up a few times. This chain joins TRBV28 and TRBJ1-2; 10 bases line up with TRBD1. The CDR3 runs to 14 residues. Per germline, CDR1 MDHEN and CDR2 SYDVKM. With V trimmed by 5 bases and J by 7 bases, 7 bases remained unmatched. DNA of the CDR3: TGTGCCAGCAGTCGAACCGGGACAGGGGTTGGCTACACCTTC. Protein sequence: CASSRTGTGVGYTF.

This clone turned up a few times. The chain links TRBV6-5 to TRBJ1-5; 7 bases are shared with TRBD1. The V segment lost 4 bases and the J segment 6 bases; nucleotides outside the gene matches: 6. CDR3 length equals 14 residues. Germline CDR1 MNHEY, CDR2 SVGAGI. CDR3 in DNA: TGTGCCAGCAGTTTAGGAGGGGGCAGTCAGCCCCAGCATTTT. Protein sequence: CASSLGGGSQPQHF.

This chain joins TRBV21-1 and TRBJ1-1; the DNA was not compared with TRBD1, the D call given in the table. TRBV21-1 is classified as a pseudogene. CDR3 length equals 13 residues. CDR3 sequence reads: CANPGGMNTEAFF. The CDR3 nucleotides read TGTGCCAACCCAGGGGGCATGAACACTGAAGCTTTCTTT.

The chain links TRBV5-4 to TRBJ2-7; D not resolved. The germline gives CDR1 SGHNT, CDR2 YYREEE (reference sequence). V was trimmed by 1 base and J by 1 base, leaving 6 bases between them. CDR3 size: 13 residues. The CDR3, as DNA: TGTGCCAGCAGCTTGTCGACTTCCTACGAGCAGTACTTC. Its protein product is CASSLSTSYEQYF. Drawing the rest from reference TRBV5-4 and TRBJ2-7, the complete variable domain is ETGVTQSPTHLIKTRGQQVTLRCSSQSGHNTVSWYQQALGQGPQFIFQYYREEENGRGNFPPRFSGLQFPNYSSELNVNALELDDSALYLCASSLSTSYEQYFGPGTRLTVT.

The CDR3 nucleotides are TGTGCCAGCTCATTGAACGGGAGGGAAACGCAGTATTTT. It yields the protein CASSLNGRETQYF. The rearrangement joins TRBV18 to TRBJ2-3; 8 positions agree with TRBD2. Germline V gene lookup returns CDR1 KGHSH and CDR2 LQKENI. Trimming cost V 5 bases and J 9 bases; bases outside gene matches: 7. The CDR3 length is 13 residues. The whole variable domain, remainder taken from reference TRBV18 and TRBJ2-3, is NAGVMQNPRHLVRRRGQEARLRCSPMKGHSHVYWYRQLPEEGLKFMVYLQKENIIDESGMPKERFSAEFPKEGPSILRIQQVVRGDSAAYFCASSLNGRETQYFGPGTRLTVL.

To note about this clone: Its ends do not fully match the called genes, so a read error is possible. V is TRBV20-1 and J is TRBJ2-3, with 7 bases aligning to TRBD1. The CDR3 is 11 residues long. CDR1 is DFQATT, CDR2 SNEGSKA, per germline (reference sequence). This CDR3 is CSARDIPGQSF. In nucleotides, the CDR3 is TGCAGTGCTAGAGACATCCCGGGACAGAGTTTT.

This chain links TRBV12-1 with TRBJ1-5. TRBV12-1 is a documented pseudogene. This CDR3 has 14 residues. The CDR3 DNA follows: TGTGCCAGCAGCCACCGACGGGTAGCGCAGCCCCAGCATTTT. Its protein is CASSHRRVAQPQHF.

This clone turned up a few times. The chain links TRBV6-6 to TRBJ2-2; the D gene is possibly TRBD2 (5 bases). The CDR3 extends over 14 amino acids. Germline assignment: CDR1 MNHNY and CDR2 SVGAGI (reference sequence). V lost 2 bases to trimming and J lost 3 bases, with 7 bases between them. The CDR3 spells CASSYGLHTGELFF. CDR3 in DNA: TGTGCCAGCAGTTACGGACTTCACACCGGGGAGCTGTTTTTT.

This chain connects TRBV2 to TRBJ2-2; possible D gene TRBD2, 5 bases. This CDR3 region has 15 residues. Trimming took 2 bases from V and 1 from J, leaving 8 bases between them. The germline V gene encodes CDR1 SNHLY and CDR2 FYNNEI. The CDR3 protein is CASSEYRGNTGELFF. The CDR3 DNA is TGTGCCAGCAGTGAATACCGGGGGAACACCGGGGAGCTGTTTTTT.

The rearrangement links TRBV6-1 to TRBJ2-5; D not certain. Trimming left V 3 bases short and J 5 bases short, with 7 bases between. The CDR3 runs 12 residues. CDR1 MNHNS and CDR2 SASEGT come from the germline V gene. CDR3 residues: CASSDSTETQYF. CDR3 DNA: TGTGCCAGCAGTGACAGTACGGAGACCCAGTACTTC.

The rearrangement links TRBV15 to TRBJ1-2, with TRBD1 identical over 7 bases. This CDR3 region has 12 residues. With V trimmed by 0 bases and J by 8 bases, 0 bases remained unmatched. Germline CDR1 reads LNHNV; CDR2 reads YYDKDF (reference sequence). In DNA, the CDR3 is TGTGCCACCAGCAGAGAGACAGGGGGCTACACCTTC. It yields the protein CATSRETGGYTF.

CDR3 residues: CASRATGGHGYTF. In DNA, the CDR3 is TGCGCCAGCAGGGCGACAGGGGGGCATGGCTACACCTTC. The gene calls are TRBV23-1 and TRBJ1-2; 9 bases are shared with TRBD1. TRBV23-1 is assigned to the ORF class and has an uncertain function. The junction had 5 bases not matched to a gene; V was cut back by 6 bases and J by 6 bases. This CDR3 comprises 13 residues.

This clone counts as medium-sized. The chain couples TRBV5-5 to TRBJ2-2, with D uncertain. The CDR3 totals 13 residues. The V gene's germline CDR1 is SGHKS and CDR2 YYEKEE (reference sequence). Trimming took 4 bases from V and 7 from J, leaving 11 bases between them. CDR3 residues: CASSIVRFGELFF. In DNA form, the CDR3 reads TGTGCCAGCAGCATCGTGCGTTTCGGGGAGCTGTTTTTT.

This chain uses TRBV5-1 with TRBJ2-2, with D possibly TRBD2 on 5 matching bases. V lost 4 bases, J lost 2 bases, and 15 bases lay in between. CDR3 size: 16 residues. Germline V gene data show CDR1 as SGHRS and CDR2 as YFSETQ. CDR3 sequence (DNA): TGCGCCAGCAGCGGAACTAGTGCCCCTAACACCGGGGAGCTGTTTTTT. Its protein product is CASSGTSAPNTGELFF.

The chain combines TRBV9 with TRBJ2-5; possibly TRBD2 for D (6 bases). The germline CDR1 and CDR2 sequences are SGDLS and YYNGEE. This CDR3 is built from 13 residues. V was shortened by 0 bases and J by 4 bases, with 7 bases between the two germline ends. CDR3 loop: CASSVEEGETQYF. The DNA of the CDR3 is TGTGCCAGCAGCGTAGAGGAGGGAGAGACCCAGTACTTC.

The J gene is TRBJ1-3, the V gene TRBV29-1; perhaps TRBD1 as D (6 bases). The germline V gene has CDR1 SQVTM and CDR2 ANQGSEA. The CDR3 is 15 residues long. Trimming shortened V by 7 bases and J by 1 base, and 17 bases separated the two germline ends. For the CDR3, the DNA is TGCAGCGCGAGGGGCGGGGGCGTTTCTGGAAACACCATATATTTT. Translating gives CSARGGGVSGNTIYF. The full variable domain, its missing parts supplied by reference TRBV29-1 and TRBJ1-3, is SAVISQKPSRDICQRGTSLTIQCQVDSQVTMMFWYRQQPGQSLTLIATANQGSEATYESGFVIDKFPISRPNLTFSTLTVSNMSPEDSSIYLCSARGGGVSGNTIYFGEGSWLTVV.

The rearrangement uses TRBV19 and TRBJ2-2; TRBD1 matches 10 bases. Trimming cost V 6 bases and J 3 bases; bases outside gene matches: 1. Germline V gene data show CDR1 as LNHDA and CDR2 as SQIVND (reference sequence). CDR3 length equals 14 residues. The CDR3 nucleotides read TGTGCCAGTAGCGGGACAGGGGACACCGGGGAGCTGTTTTTT. Encoded protein: CASSGTGDTGELFF. Full variable domain (missing parts from reference TRBV19 and TRBJ2-2): DGGITQSPKYLFRKEGQNVTLSCEQNLNHDAMYWYRQDPGQGLRLIYYSQIVNDFQKGDIAEGYSVSREKKESFPLTVTSAQKNPTAFYLCASSGTGDTGELFFGEGSRLTVL.

The V gene is TRBV11-2, the J gene TRBJ2-5; D uncertain. V was shortened by 0 bases and J by 5 bases, with 4 bases between the two germline ends. The CDR3 contains 12 residues. The germline V gene encodes CDR1 SGHAT and CDR2 FQNNGV. The CDR3 sequence is CASSLDSETQYF. The CDR3 DNA follows: TGTGCCAGCAGCTTAGATAGTGAGACCCAGTACTTC.

The J gene is TRBJ2-7, the V gene TRBV27; possibly TRBD2 for D (5 bases). Germline assignment: CDR1 MNHEY and CDR2 SMNVEV (reference sequence). This CDR3 has 13 residues. Trimming left V 2 bases short and J 3 bases short, with 8 bases between. The CDR3 DNA follows: TGTGCCAGCAGTTTAGGACTGCGCTACGAGCAGTACTTC. It codes for CASSLGLRYEQYF.

This clone was counted a few times. For the CDR3, the DNA is TGTGCCAGTCGGGAGAGCGGGGGCACAGATACGCAGTATTTT. Translated, it gives CASRESGGTDTQYF. V is TRBV19 and J is TRBJ2-3; 7 bases are a match to TRBD2. The CDR3 extends over 14 amino acids. CDR1 is LNHDA and CDR2 is SQIVND in the germline V gene (reference sequence). The V gene end was trimmed by 8 bases and the J gene end by 1 base; junction bases not matched to a gene: 6.